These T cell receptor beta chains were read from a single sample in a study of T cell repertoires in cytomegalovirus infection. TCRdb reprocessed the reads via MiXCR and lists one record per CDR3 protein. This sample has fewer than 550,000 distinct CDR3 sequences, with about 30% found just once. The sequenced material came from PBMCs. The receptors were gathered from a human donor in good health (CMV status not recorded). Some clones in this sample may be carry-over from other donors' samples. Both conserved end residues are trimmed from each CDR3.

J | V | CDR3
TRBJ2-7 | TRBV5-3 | ASSRTSGNEQY
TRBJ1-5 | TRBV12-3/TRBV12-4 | ASTPRGVKDQPQH
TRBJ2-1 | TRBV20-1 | SAGTALPHEQF
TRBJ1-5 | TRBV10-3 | AISGGTVSQPQH
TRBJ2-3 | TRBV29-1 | SVEQLAGWETDTQY
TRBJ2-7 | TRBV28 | ASSSPAPGTGFREQY
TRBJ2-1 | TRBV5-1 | ASRAGTSGVEEQF
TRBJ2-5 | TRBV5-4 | ASSLLSGSSETQY
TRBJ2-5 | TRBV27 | ASSLIRTPQETQY
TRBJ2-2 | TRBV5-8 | ASSLYSTNTGELF
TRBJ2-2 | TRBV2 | ASRPSGSVSAGELF
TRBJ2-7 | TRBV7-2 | ASSFQGEQY
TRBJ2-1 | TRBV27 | ASSPAAGGGREQF
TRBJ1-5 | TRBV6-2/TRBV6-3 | ASSYLRTGKGQPQH
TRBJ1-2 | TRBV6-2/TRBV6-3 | ASSPGRRGYT
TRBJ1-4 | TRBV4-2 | ASSALGTGEKLF
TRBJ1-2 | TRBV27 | ASSPGTGADYGYT
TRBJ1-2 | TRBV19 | ASRPTGENYGYT
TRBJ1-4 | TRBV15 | ATSRDRRDHGLF
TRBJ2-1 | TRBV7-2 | ASTPAPSNEQF
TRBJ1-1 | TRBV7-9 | ASSLDRGTNTEAF
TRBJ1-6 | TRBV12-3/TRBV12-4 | ASSPEWTGVNSPLH
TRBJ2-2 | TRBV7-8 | ASSLVDRPLSGELF
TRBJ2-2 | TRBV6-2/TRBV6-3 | ASSYRRERSTGELF
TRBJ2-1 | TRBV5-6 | ASSLAAGGRGQF
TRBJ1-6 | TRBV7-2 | ASSLGTLSNSPLH
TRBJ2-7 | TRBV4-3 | ASSQVRPAGETYEQY
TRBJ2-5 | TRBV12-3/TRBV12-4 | ASSLTSGSSTQY
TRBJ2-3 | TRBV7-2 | ASSLFVLAGGTDTQY
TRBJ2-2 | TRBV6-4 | ASSERDTGELF
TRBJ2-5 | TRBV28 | ASSSQTEETQY
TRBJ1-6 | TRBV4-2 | ASSQDAGQGINNSPLH
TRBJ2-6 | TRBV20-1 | SAPGVSGANVLT
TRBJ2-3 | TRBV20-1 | SAIQTSGTDTQY
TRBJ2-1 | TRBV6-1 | ASSEAVRAEQF
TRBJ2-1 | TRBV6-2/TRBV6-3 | ASSYLTGMSYNEQF
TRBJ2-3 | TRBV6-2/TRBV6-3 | ASSYPSSGRGTQY
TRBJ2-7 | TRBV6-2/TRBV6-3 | ASSSSRTSGSYEQY
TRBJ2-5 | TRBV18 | ASSPRVGETQY
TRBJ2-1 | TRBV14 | ASSQDSGPYNEQF
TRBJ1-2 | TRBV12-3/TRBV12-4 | ASRETGQGNGGYT
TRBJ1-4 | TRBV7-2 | ASSPATGLNEKLF
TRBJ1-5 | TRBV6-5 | ASRPGQINQPQH
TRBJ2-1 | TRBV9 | ASSANHEQF
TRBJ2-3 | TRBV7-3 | ASSLGLGSDTQY